This T cell receptor beta chain comes out of a study of blood T cells in healthy people across ages. Then a second PCR, running about 6 to 12 cycles, was carried out with a sample-barcoded 5' primer and a J-beta primer mix. TCRdb used MiXCR to reprocess the 5' RACE reads, holding one entry per CDR3 protein. The sample gives about 640,000 distinct CDR3 sequences, about 53% of which show up once; approximately 37% is in the top ten. Germline trimming cut 6 bases from V and 7 bases from J; bases unmatched to any gene: 7. This CDR3 contains 13 residues. This clonotype was seen a handful of times. This chain links TRBV12-3 or TRBV12-4 with TRBJ1-2; 8 nucleotides align to TRBD1. The sample comprised blood. This clonotype was sampled from a man in his 60s in good health. The CDR3 nucleotides read TGTGCCAGCAGCCGCAGGGGGCGGGGTGGCTACACCTTC. Residues: CASSRRGRGGYTF.